A selection of T cell receptor beta chains follows, all from one sample in a study of cytomegalovirus exposure and HLA in healthy donors. Here immunoSEQ multiplex PCR was the method, and the copy in TCRdb shows in-frame clones only, minus some. The sample has tens of thousands of clones, roughly 82% seen once. Material: PBMCs. The receptors stem from a man between 25 and 39 years old in good health and CMV-seropositive. Both conserved end residues are part of each CDR3. The D gene is left open where the match is weak. Some rows mark clone size as missing; the rest say once, few, many or name a class of expanded clone.

d_gene,v_gene,j_gene,abundance,CDR3aa,CDR3nt
TRBD2,TRBV5-1,TRBJ2-7,-,CASSSGLAETYEQYF,TGCGCCAGCAGCTCGGGACTAGCGGAAACCTACGAGCAGTACTTC
-,TRBV5-1,TRBJ1-1,few,CASSLYILGAGVFTEAFF,TGCGCCAGCAGCTTGTATATCTTGGGCGCAGGGGTGTTCACTGAAGCTTTCTTT
TRBD1,TRBV2,TRBJ2-5,-,CASSARDRVPETQYF,TGTGCCAGCAGTGCCCGGGACAGGGTCCCTGAGACCCAGTACTTC
-,TRBV10-3,TRBJ2-3,-,CAARGDKTDTQYF,TGTGCCGCCAGGGGGGATAAGACAGATACGCAGTATTTT
TRBD1,TRBV5-8,TRBJ2-1,-,CASSLRDRVNEQFF,TGTGCCAGCAGCTTGAGGGACAGGGTCAATGAGCAGTTCTTC
-,TRBV2,TRBJ1-1,-,CASSVKGDTEAFF,TGTGCCAGCAGTGTAAAAGGGGACACTGAAGCTTTCTTT
-,TRBV28,TRBJ1-2,-,CASSGGTFGYTF,TGTGCCAGCAGTGGGGGGACTTTCGGCTACACCTTC
TRBD2,TRBV9,TRBJ2-3,-,CASALGLAGFPDTQYF,TGTGCCAGCGCCTTGGGACTAGCGGGATTCCCAGATACGCAGTATTTT
TRBD1,TRBV6-5,TRBJ2-7,few,CASSLDRVVFEQYF,TGTGCCAGCAGCTTAGACAGGGTTGTGTTCGAGCAGTACTTC
-,TRBV19,TRBJ2-3,-,CASSGLADTQYF,TGTGCCAGTAGCGGACTGGCAGATACGCAGTATTTT
-,TRBV5-5,TRBJ2-6,many,CASSLELLRAGANVLTF,TGTGCCAGCAGCTTGGAGTTATTGAGGGCTGGGGCCAACGTCCTGACTTTC
-,TRBV5-1,TRBJ1-3,-,CASSSSEGGNTIYF,TGCGCCAGCAGCTCATCAGAGGGTGGAAACACCATATATTTT
-,TRBV27,TRBJ1-1,few,CASSLSMAGGGTEAFF,TGTGCCAGCAGTTTATCGATGGCCGGGGGAGGCACTGAAGCTTTCTTT
-,TRBV15,TRBJ1-1,-,CACSLRVGTEAFF,TGTGCCTGCTCCCTCAGGGTCGGCACTGAAGCTTTCTTT
-,TRBV7-6,TRBJ2-3,-,CASSLGVSATDTQYF,TGTGCCAGCAGCTTAGGGGTTAGCGCTACAGATACGCAGTATTTT
-,TRBV15,TRBJ1-4,-,CATSRVPAEGWEKLFF,TGTGCCACCAGCAGAGTCCCCGCGGAGGGGTGGGAAAAACTGTTTTTT
-,TRBV28,TRBJ1-1,-,CASSLRETGNTEAFF,TGTGCCAGCAGTTTAAGAGAGACAGGAAACACTGAAGCTTTCTTT
-,TRBV5-1,TRBJ1-5,-,CASSLVTRGPQHF,TGCGCCAGCAGCTTGGTCACCCGCGGGCCCCAGCATTTT
-,TRBV27,TRBJ2-1,-,CASSFLGDEQFF,TGTGCCAGCAGTTTCCTCGGAGATGAGCAGTTCTTC
TRBD1,TRBV5-1,TRBJ1-2,-,CASSRGQAASGPLF,TGCGCCAGCAGCAGGGGACAGGCCGCCTCCGGTCCTCTCTTC
TRBD2,TRBV28,TRBJ2-1,-,CASSPGGGRTYNEQFF,TGTGCCAGCAGCCCCGGGGGCGGGAGGACCTACAATGAGCAGTTCTTC
-,TRBV28,TRBJ2-7,-,CASAAGLSYEQYF,TGTGCCAGCGCTGCAGGGCTCTCCTACGAGCAGTACTTC
-,TRBV10-3,TRBJ1-3,-,CATTGQSPGNTIYF,TGTGCCACCACGGGACAATCACCTGGAAACACCATATATTTT